The clone carrying this TCR beta chain turned up a few times. The source of the sample is a study of radiation and T cells in renal cell carcinoma. The overall study: Nephrectomy followed 15 Gy stereotactic body radiation by 4 weeks.

This CDR3 spans 15 amino acids. Trimming stripped 4 bases from V and 6 bases from J, with 14 bases between. CDR1 is SGHRS, CDR2 YFSETQ, per germline. Here immunoSEQ multiplex PCR was the method, and the copy in TCRdb shows in-frame clones only, minus some. The table includes tens of thousands of clones, 80% to 90% detected once. Specified time point: blood 2 weeks post-SBRT. Treatment defined: 15 Gy SBRT to primary tumor, nephrectomy 4 weeks later. The chain employs TRBV5-1 and TRBJ1-6, with a possible D match to TRBD1 (5 bases). The sequence came from a woman between 50 and 59 years old with renal cell carcinoma. The sequences come from blood, collected from a patient whose treatment included radiotherapy and nephrectomy. The CDR3 coding sequence is TGCGCCAGCAGCGCAGGGACTACTACTAATTCACCCCTCCACTTT. Residues: CASSAGTTTNSPLHF.